This is a list of T cell receptor beta chains from one sample in a study of blood T cell repertoires in COVID-19. Clones were sequenced by immunoSEQ multiplex PCR, and TCRdb holds only the in-frame ones, with some missing. The table includes around 72,000 clones, around 84% detected once. Specimen: peripheral blood. The receptors derive from a man aged 70 or older with active or convalescent COVID-19. CDR3s include the opening cysteine and the closing phenylalanine or tryptophan. A D gene is named only where the DNA matches it firmly. Size is omitted from some rows. Given values are once, few, many or a class for expanded clones.

V gene: TRBV10-3
clone size: .
J gene: TRBJ2-3
D gene: TRBD2
CDR3 protein: CAISENPPGSGTTDTQYF
CDR3 DNA: TGTGCCATCAGTGAAAATCCTCCGGGCAGCGGGACCACAGATACGCAGTATTTT

V gene: TRBV6-5
clone size: .
J gene: TRBJ2-7
D gene: TRBD1
CDR3 protein: CASRDRVYYEQYF
CDR3 DNA: TGTGCCAGCAGAGACAGGGTTTACTACGAGCAGTACTTC

V gene: TRBV7-2
clone size: once
J gene: TRBJ2-1
D gene: TRBD2
CDR3 protein: CASSLSGGVTYNEQFF
CDR3 DNA: TGTGCCAGCAGCTTATCGGGAGGGGTCACCTACAATGAGCAGTTCTTC

V gene: TRBV4-3
clone size: .
J gene: TRBJ1-4
D gene: TRBD1
CDR3 protein: CASSQAGTGKEKLFF
CDR3 DNA: TGCGCCAGCAGCCAAGCCGGGACAGGGAAGGAAAAACTGTTTTTT

V gene: TRBV19
clone size: once
J gene: TRBJ1-1
D gene: TRBD1
CDR3 protein: CASSPRWTGELAEAFF
CDR3 DNA: TGTGCCAGTAGTCCGCGTTGGACAGGGGAATTAGCTGAAGCTTTCTTT

V gene: TRBV30
clone size: .
J gene: TRBJ1-4
D gene: TRBD1
CDR3 protein: CAWSPMDRGGEKLFF
CDR3 DNA: TGTGCCTGGAGCCCCATGGACAGGGGAGGTGAAAAACTGTTTTTT

V gene: TRBV28
clone size: .
J gene: TRBJ2-1
D gene: .
CDR3 protein: CASSPYLGRTDNEQFF
CDR3 DNA: TGTGCCAGCAGTCCCTACCTCGGGAGGACAGACAATGAGCAGTTCTTC

V gene: TRBV28
clone size: many
J gene: TRBJ2-1
D gene: TRBD1
CDR3 protein: CASSLEAGTGDYEQFF
CDR3 DNA: TGTGCCAGCAGTTTAGAGGCCGGGACAGGGGACTATGAGCAGTTCTTC

V gene: TRBV29-1
clone size: .
J gene: TRBJ1-1
D gene: TRBD1
CDR3 protein: CSVEVLLRTGRTEAFF
CDR3 DNA: TGCAGCGTTGAAGTATTACTTAGGACAGGGCGAACTGAAGCTTTCTTT

V gene: TRBV12-3/TRBV12-4
clone size: .
J gene: TRBJ1-4
D gene: .
CDR3 protein: CASSLGGGKLFF
CDR3 DNA: TGTGCCAGCAGTTTAGGGGGGGGAAAGCTGTTTTTT

V gene: TRBV5-1
clone size: .
J gene: TRBJ1-1
D gene: TRBD1
CDR3 protein: CASSFHTGGSEAFF
CDR3 DNA: TGCGCCAGCAGCTTTCATACAGGGGGAAGTGAAGCTTTCTTT

V gene: TRBV6-2/TRBV6-3
clone size: .
J gene: TRBJ2-6
D gene: TRBD2
CDR3 protein: CASSPLVAGAGRSGANVLTF
CDR3 DNA: TGTGCCAGCAGCCCGCTTGTAGCGGGAGCGGGGAGATCTGGGGCCAACGTCCTGACTTTC

V gene: TRBV5-1
clone size: .
J gene: TRBJ2-3
D gene: .
CDR3 protein: CASSDQGYTDTQYF
CDR3 DNA: TGCGCCAGCAGCGACCAGGGTTACACAGATACGCAGTATTTT

V gene: TRBV28
clone size: once
J gene: TRBJ2-4
D gene: .
CDR3 protein: CASRPQDSLAKNIQYF
CDR3 DNA: TGTGCCAGCAGACCCCAGGACAGTTTAGCCAAAAACATTCAGTACTTC

V gene: TRBV30
clone size: .
J gene: TRBJ1-2
D gene: .
CDR3 protein: CAWSLDTFNYGYTF
CDR3 DNA: TGTGCCTGGAGCCTGGACACGTTCAACTATGGCTACACCTTC

V gene: TRBV18
clone size: .
J gene: TRBJ2-7
D gene: .
CDR3 protein: CASSQGRDEQYF
CDR3 DNA: TGTGCCAGCTCACAGGGGCGCGACGAGCAGTACTTC

V gene: TRBV7-8
clone size: .
J gene: TRBJ1-5
D gene: TRBD1
CDR3 protein: CASSLVGQYNQPQHF
CDR3 DNA: TGTGCCAGCAGCTTAGTGGGACAGTACAATCAGCCCCAGCATTTT

V gene: TRBV30
clone size: .
J gene: TRBJ2-5
D gene: TRBD2
CDR3 protein: CAWSVAGKAGDQETQYF
CDR3 DNA: TGTGCCTGGAGTGTAGCCGGAAAAGCGGGAGACCAAGAGACCCAGTACTTC

V gene: TRBV27
clone size: .
J gene: TRBJ2-3
D gene: TRBD1
CDR3 protein: CASIPGTGRADTQYF
CDR3 DNA: TGTGCCAGCATCCCCGGGACAGGGAGGGCAGATACGCAGTATTTT

V gene: TRBV19
clone size: .
J gene: TRBJ1-5
D gene: .
CDR3 protein: CASSTFQGRSNQPQHF
CDR3 DNA: TGTGCCAGTAGTACCTTCCAGGGTCGGAGCAATCAGCCCCAGCATTTT

V gene: TRBV9
clone size: .
J gene: TRBJ1-2
D gene: TRBD1
CDR3 protein: CASRNTGGAIGYTF
CDR3 DNA: TGTGCCAGCAGAAACACAGGGGGCGCGATTGGCTACACCTTC

V gene: TRBV5-1
clone size: once
J gene: TRBJ1-6
D gene: TRBD1
CDR3 protein: CASSSQGQVSPLHF
CDR3 DNA: TGCGCCAGCAGCTCACAGGGGCAGGTTTCACCCCTCCACTTT

V gene: TRBV7-9
clone size: few
J gene: TRBJ2-1
D gene: TRBD2
CDR3 protein: CASSPTSGKAYNEQFF
CDR3 DNA: TGTGCCAGCAGCCCAACTAGCGGGAAGGCGTACAATGAGCAGTTCTTC

V gene: TRBV24-1
clone size: once
J gene: TRBJ1-3
D gene: .
CDR3 protein: CATSDPDSTGNTIYF
CDR3 DNA: TGTGCCACCAGTGATCCCGACAGTACTGGAAACACCATATATTTT

V gene: TRBV10-3
clone size: .
J gene: TRBJ2-1
D gene: TRBD1
CDR3 protein: CAISGTGRNEQFF
CDR3 DNA: TGTGCCATCAGTGGGACAGGGCGGAATGAGCAGTTCTTC

V gene: TRBV28
clone size: .
J gene: TRBJ2-1
D gene: .
CDR3 protein: CASSFITGREQFF
CDR3 DNA: TGTGCCAGCAGTTTTATAACAGGTCGTGAGCAGTTCTTC

V gene: TRBV19
clone size: once
J gene: TRBJ1-5
D gene: TRBD1
CDR3 protein: CASSGTGGHQPQHF
CDR3 DNA: TGTGCCAGCTCCGGGACAGGGGGGCATCAGCCCCAGCATTTT

V gene: TRBV30
clone size: .
J gene: TRBJ1-2
D gene: TRBD1
CDR3 protein: CACGANRGNYGYTF
CDR3 DNA: TGTGCCTGTGGGGCGAACAGGGGGAACTATGGCTACACCTTC

V gene: TRBV7-3
clone size: .
J gene: TRBJ2-3
D gene: TRBD2
CDR3 protein: CASSKSTLAGLNTDTQYF
CDR3 DNA: TGTGCCAGCAGCAAATCCACCTTAGCGGGACTCAACACAGATACGCAGTATTTT

V gene: TRBV2
clone size: .
J gene: TRBJ2-7
D gene: .
CDR3 protein: CASRASYEQYF
CDR3 DNA: TGTGCCAGCAGAGCCTCCTACGAGCAGTACTTC

V gene: TRBV28
clone size: .
J gene: TRBJ1-3
D gene: .
CDR3 protein: CASSLGTHRSGNTIYF
CDR3 DNA: TGTGCCAGCAGCTTGGGGACACATCGCTCTGGAAACACCATATATTTT

V gene: TRBV2
clone size: .
J gene: TRBJ2-1
D gene: .
CDR3 protein: CASSEQGPLGNEQFF
CDR3 DNA: TGTGCCAGCAGTGAACAGGGCCCTTTGGGGAATGAGCAGTTCTTC

V gene: TRBV9
clone size: .
J gene: TRBJ2-5
D gene: TRBD2
CDR3 protein: CASSGWTSGETQYF
CDR3 DNA: TGTGCCAGCAGCGGATGGACTAGCGGGGAGACCCAGTACTTC

V gene: TRBV18
clone size: .
J gene: TRBJ2-3
D gene: .
CDR3 protein: CASSTGRSGTDTQYF
CDR3 DNA: TGTGCCAGCTCAACAGGTCGTTCAGGCACAGATACGCAGTATTTT

V gene: TRBV6-6
clone size: .
J gene: TRBJ1-6
D gene: .
CDR3 protein: CASRGAVYNSPLHF
CDR3 DNA: TGTGCCAGCAGGGGGGCCGTATATAATTCACCCCTCCACTTT

V gene: TRBV12-3/TRBV12-4
clone size: .
J gene: TRBJ1-1
D gene: .
CDR3 protein: CASSFAGNTEAFF
CDR3 DNA: TGTGCCAGCAGTTTCGCGGGTAACACTGAAGCTTTCTTT

V gene: TRBV5-1
clone size: .
J gene: TRBJ1-5
D gene: .
CDR3 protein: CASSLAFLSRPGVTNQPQHF
CDR3 DNA: TGCGCCAGCAGCTTGGCCTTTCTTTCGCGGCCAGGGGTGACCAATCAGCCCCAGCATTTT

V gene: TRBV7-2
clone size: once
J gene: TRBJ2-4
D gene: .
CDR3 protein: CASSSQGSKNIQYF
CDR3 DNA: TGTGCCAGCAGCTCACAGGGCTCCAAAAACATTCAGTACTTC

V gene: TRBV11-3
clone size: .
J gene: TRBJ1-1
D gene: .
CDR3 protein: CASSMPGGGTEAFF
CDR3 DNA: TGTGCCAGCAGCATGCCGGGGGGGGGCACTGAAGCTTTCTTT

V gene: TRBV12-3/TRBV12-4
clone size: .
J gene: TRBJ1-1
D gene: .
CDR3 protein: CASSLGPNTEAFF
CDR3 DNA: TGTGCCAGCAGTCTGGGCCCGAACACTGAAGCTTTCTTT

V gene: TRBV28
clone size: .
J gene: TRBJ1-1
D gene: .
CDR3 protein: CASSIDMNTEAFF
CDR3 DNA: TGTGCCAGCAGTATCGACATGAACACTGAAGCTTTCTTT

V gene: TRBV12-3/TRBV12-4
clone size: once
J gene: TRBJ2-1
D gene: TRBD2
CDR3 protein: CASSEAGGLQFF
CDR3 DNA: TGTGCCAGCAGTGAAGCGGGAGGTTTACAGTTCTTC

V gene: TRBV5-1
clone size: .
J gene: TRBJ1-3
D gene: .
CDR3 protein: CASSFSGVAGNTIYF
CDR3 DNA: TGCGCCAGCAGCTTTTCCGGGGTAGCTGGAAACACCATATATTTT

V gene: TRBV21-1
clone size: .
J gene: TRBJ1-1
D gene: .
CDR3 protein: CASSPRQESTEAFF
CDR3 DNA: TGTGCCAGCAGCCCGCGACAGGAGAGCACTGAAGCTTTCTTT

V gene: TRBV27
clone size: .
J gene: TRBJ1-4
D gene: .
CDR3 protein: CASSLFAGSNEKLFF
CDR3 DNA: TGTGCCAGCAGTTTATTCGCCGGGAGTAATGAAAAACTGTTTTTT

V gene: TRBV14
clone size: .
J gene: TRBJ2-7
D gene: .
CDR3 protein: CASSQGFSEQYF
CDR3 DNA: TGTGCCAGCAGCCAGGGCTTCTCCGAGCAGTACTTC

V gene: TRBV18
clone size: .
J gene: TRBJ2-7
D gene: .
CDR3 protein: CASSLLPTADRLEQYF
CDR3 DNA: TGTGCCAGCTCACTGCTCCCCACCGCCGACAGACTCGAGCAGTACTTC

V gene: TRBV29-1
clone size: .
J gene: TRBJ2-5
D gene: .
CDR3 protein: CSVAASGPSETQYF
CDR3 DNA: TGCAGCGTTGCGGCCAGCGGGCCCTCGGAGACCCAGTACTTC

V gene: TRBV27
clone size: .
J gene: TRBJ2-7
D gene: .
CDR3 protein: CASRPDLYRTISYEQYF
CDR3 DNA: TGTGCCAGCAGACCAGATCTTTACAGGACGATCTCCTACGAGCAGTACTTC

V gene: TRBV19
clone size: .
J gene: TRBJ1-3
D gene: .
CDR3 protein: CASSNFASSGNTIYF
CDR3 DNA: TGTGCCAGTAGTAATTTCGCGAGCTCTGGAAACACCATATATTTT

V gene: TRBV29-1
clone size: .
J gene: TRBJ2-3
D gene: TRBD2
CDR3 protein: CSVRLAVLGTQYF
CDR3 DNA: TGCAGCGTTAGACTAGCGGTCCTGGGTACGCAGTATTTT

V gene: TRBV28
clone size: .
J gene: TRBJ2-7
D gene: TRBD1
CDR3 protein: CASSSGQAFYEQYF
CDR3 DNA: TGTGCCAGCAGTTCGGGACAGGCCTTTTACGAGCAGTACTTC

V gene: TRBV28
clone size: .
J gene: TRBJ1-2
D gene: .
CDR3 protein: CASSVGGNYGYTF
CDR3 DNA: TGTGCCAGCAGTGTGGGGGGGAACTATGGCTACACCTTC

V gene: TRBV30
clone size: many
J gene: TRBJ1-5
D gene: .
CDR3 protein: CAWSTRGNQPQHF
CDR3 DNA: TGTGCCTGGAGTACCAGGGGCAATCAGCCCCAGCATTTT